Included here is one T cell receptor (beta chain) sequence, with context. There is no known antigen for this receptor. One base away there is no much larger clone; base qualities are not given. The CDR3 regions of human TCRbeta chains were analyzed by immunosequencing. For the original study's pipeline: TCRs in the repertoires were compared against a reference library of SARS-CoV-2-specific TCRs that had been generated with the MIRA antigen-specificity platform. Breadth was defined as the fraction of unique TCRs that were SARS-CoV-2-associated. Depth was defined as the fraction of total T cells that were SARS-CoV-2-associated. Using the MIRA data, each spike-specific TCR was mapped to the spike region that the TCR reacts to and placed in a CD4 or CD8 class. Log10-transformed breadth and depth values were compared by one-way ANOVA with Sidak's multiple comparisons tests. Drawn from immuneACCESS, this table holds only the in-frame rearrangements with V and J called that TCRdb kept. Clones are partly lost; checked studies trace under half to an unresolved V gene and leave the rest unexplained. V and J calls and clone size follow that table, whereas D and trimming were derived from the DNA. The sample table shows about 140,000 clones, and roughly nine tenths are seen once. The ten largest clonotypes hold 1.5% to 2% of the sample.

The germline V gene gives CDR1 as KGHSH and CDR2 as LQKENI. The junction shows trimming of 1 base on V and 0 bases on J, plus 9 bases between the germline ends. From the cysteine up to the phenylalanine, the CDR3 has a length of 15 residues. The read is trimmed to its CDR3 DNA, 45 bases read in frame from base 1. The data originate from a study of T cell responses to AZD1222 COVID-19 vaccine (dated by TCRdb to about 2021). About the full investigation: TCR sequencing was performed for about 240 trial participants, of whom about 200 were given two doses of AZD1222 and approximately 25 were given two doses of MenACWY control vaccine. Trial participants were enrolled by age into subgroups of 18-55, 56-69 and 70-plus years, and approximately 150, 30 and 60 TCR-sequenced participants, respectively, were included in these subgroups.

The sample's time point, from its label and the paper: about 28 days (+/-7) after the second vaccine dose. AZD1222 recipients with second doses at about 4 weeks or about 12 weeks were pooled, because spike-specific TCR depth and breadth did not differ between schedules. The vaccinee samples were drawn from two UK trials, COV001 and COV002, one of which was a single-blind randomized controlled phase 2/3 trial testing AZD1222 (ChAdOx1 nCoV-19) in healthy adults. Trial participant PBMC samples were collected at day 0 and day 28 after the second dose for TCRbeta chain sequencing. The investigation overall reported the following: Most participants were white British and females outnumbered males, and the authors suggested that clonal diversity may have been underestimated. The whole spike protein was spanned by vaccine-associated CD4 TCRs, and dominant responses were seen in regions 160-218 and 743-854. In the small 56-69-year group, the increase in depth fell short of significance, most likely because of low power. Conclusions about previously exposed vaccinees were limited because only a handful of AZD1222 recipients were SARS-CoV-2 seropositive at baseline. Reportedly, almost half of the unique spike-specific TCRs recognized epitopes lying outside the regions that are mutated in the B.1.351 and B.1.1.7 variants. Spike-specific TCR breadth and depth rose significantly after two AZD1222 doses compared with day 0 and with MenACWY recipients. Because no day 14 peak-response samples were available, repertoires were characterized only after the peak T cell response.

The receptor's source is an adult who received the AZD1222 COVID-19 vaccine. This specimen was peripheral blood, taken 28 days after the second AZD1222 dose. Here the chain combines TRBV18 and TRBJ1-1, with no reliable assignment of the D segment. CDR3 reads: CASSPQGSMNTEAFF. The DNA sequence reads TGTGCCAGCTCACCACAGGGCTCCATGAACACTGAAGCTTTCTTT.